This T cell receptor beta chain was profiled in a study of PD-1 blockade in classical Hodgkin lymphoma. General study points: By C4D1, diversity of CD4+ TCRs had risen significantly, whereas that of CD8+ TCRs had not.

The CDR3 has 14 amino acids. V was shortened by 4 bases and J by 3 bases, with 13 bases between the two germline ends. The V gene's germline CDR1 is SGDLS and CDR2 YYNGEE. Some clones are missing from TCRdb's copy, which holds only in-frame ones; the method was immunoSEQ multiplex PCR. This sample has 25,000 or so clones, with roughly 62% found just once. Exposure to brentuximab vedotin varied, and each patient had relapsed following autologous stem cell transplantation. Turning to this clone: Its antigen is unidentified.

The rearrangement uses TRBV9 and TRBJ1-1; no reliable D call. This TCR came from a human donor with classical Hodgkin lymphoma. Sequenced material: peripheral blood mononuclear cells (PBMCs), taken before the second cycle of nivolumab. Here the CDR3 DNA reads TGTGCCAGCAGCAGGCGGATCCCGGACACTGAAGCTTTCTTT. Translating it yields CASSRRIPDTEAFF.